One sample yielded the 30 T cell receptor beta chains listed below, sequenced in a study of cytomegalovirus exposure and HLA in healthy donors. PCR was performed using 60 Vbeta and 13 Jbeta primers. Sequenced by immunoSEQ multiplex PCR; TCRdb stores in-frame clones only, minus some. The repertoire includes about 130,000 clones, approximately 60% of them detected once, and over 1.5% sits in the top ten. Sequencing used PBMCs. Every receptor here comes from a human donor in good health.

The chain carries TRBV21-1 and TRBJ2-1; TRBD1, as called in the table, went unchecked against the DNA. TRBV21-1 is reported as a pseudogene. CDR3 length: 15 amino acids. CDR3 protein: CASSIRKGQLNEQFF. The CDR3 DNA follows: TGTGCCAGCAGCATTAGGAAAGGACAACTCAATGAGCAGTTCTTC.

The V and J genes are TRBV5-1 and TRBJ2-5; TRBD2 might be the D (7 bases). CDR1 is SGHRS and CDR2 is YFSETQ in the germline V gene. The CDR3 extends over 14 amino acids. V dropped 4 bases and J dropped 2 bases, with 12 bases sitting between them. CDR3 amino acids: CASSPAGAQETQYF. Here the CDR3 DNA reads TGCGCCAGCAGCCCGGCGGGGGCGCAAGAGACCCAGTACTTC.

V gene TRBV2 combines with J gene TRBJ2-5; 10 nucleotides match TRBD2. From germline, CDR1 is SNHLY and CDR2 FYNNEI. This CDR3 contains 13 residues. DNA for the CDR3: TGTGGATTGGAGCGGGAGGGCCGGGAGACCCAGTACTTC. Protein product: CGLEREGRETQYF.

This clone was counted between two and nine times. The rearrangement joins TRBV2 to TRBJ2-5; 8 nucleotides agree with TRBD2. This CDR3 region has 14 residues. The J segment lost 5 bases and the V segment lost 3 bases, leaving 5 bases of the junction unmatched. Germline CDR1 is SNHLY and CDR2 is FYNNEI. CDR3 protein: CASSEASGWETQYF. In nucleotides, the CDR3 is TGTGCCAGCAGTGAGGCTAGCGGGTGGGAGACCCAGTACTTC.

This clone was counted a few times. The CDR3 is CASSSQARPQHF. Written as DNA, the CDR3 is TGTGCCAGCAGCTCCCAGGCTCGGCCCCAGCATTTT. The chain combines TRBV7-2 with TRBJ1-5; no clear D. The V gene lost 4 bases and the J gene lost 9 bases, with 10 bases spanning the gap. CDR1 and CDR2 from the germline V gene are SGHTA and FQGNSA. This CDR3 region has 12 residues.

The V call is TRBV6-1, the J call TRBJ1-5; TRBD1 aligns across 11 bases. Looked up from germline, CDR1 is MNHNS and CDR2 is SASEGT. The CDR3 is made up of 15 amino acids. V lost 3 bases to trimming and J lost 5 bases; unmatched junction nucleotides: 3. The DNA for the CDR3 is TGTGCCAGCAGTGACTGGGACAGGGGGGATCAGCCCCAGCATTTT. Its protein is CASSDWDRGDQPQHF.

A single count supports this clone. This sample also contains other DNA sequences that code for the same CDR3. The CDR3 protein is CASSQGRGSYEQYF. The CDR3 coding sequence is TGCGCCAGCAGCCAAGGGCGGGGTTCCTACGAGCAGTACTTC. V is TRBV4-1 and J is TRBJ2-7; possible D gene TRBD2, 6 bases. The CDR3 runs 14 residues. CDR1 is MGHRA and CDR2 is YSYEKL in the germline V gene. With 1 base removed from V and 1 base from J, the gap between germline ends came to 8 bases.

The rearrangement uses TRBV18 and TRBJ1-3; 8 bases agree with TRBD1. Germline CDR1 KGHSH, CDR2 LQKENI. The length of the CDR3 is 14 residues. After removal of 4 bases from V and 3 bases from J, the junction contained 2 bases not matched to a gene. The CDR3, as DNA: TGTGCCAGCTCACTTGGACAGGGTGGAAACACCATATATTTT. Its protein product is CASSLGQGGNTIYF.

This CDR3 is CAIRTSQGPSGELFF. The CDR3 nucleotides read TGTGCCATCAGGACTAGCCAGGGACCTTCCGGGGAGCTGTTTTTT. The V and J genes are TRBV10-3 and TRBJ2-2, with 7 bases lining up with TRBD2. CDR3 length: 15 residues. CDR1 is ENHRY and CDR2 is SYGVKD in the germline V gene. V was pared by 6 bases and J by 6 bases, with 10 bases of the junction left unmatched.

This clone has only a few counts. This chain connects TRBV19 to TRBJ2-2, with D maybe TRBD1 (6 bases). The germline gives CDR1 LNHDA, CDR2 SQIVND (reference sequence). V lost 7 bases to trimming and J lost 3 bases, with 12 bases between them. The CDR3 runs 14 residues. The CDR3 coding sequence is TGTGCCAGTATGCAGGGGCCGGACACCGGGGAGCTGTTTTTT. As protein: CASMQGPDTGELFF.

This clone was counted between two and nine times. V is TRBV7-9 and J is TRBJ1-4, with TRBD1 matching 9 bases. Unmatched junction bases numbered 3, after V lost 5 bases and J lost 8 bases. Germline CDR1 and CDR2: SEHNR and FQNEAQ (reference sequence). There are 13 residues in the CDR3. Written as DNA, the CDR3 is TGTGCCAGCAGCCTACAGGGGGCGGAAAAACTGTTTTTT. Protein sequence: CASSLQGAEKLFF.

This chain joins TRBV6-5 and TRBJ2-2, with D maybe TRBD1 (6 bases). The CDR3 extends over 15 amino acids. Per germline, CDR1 MNHEY and CDR2 SVGAGI. V gave up 2 bases and J gave up 5 bases, with 12 bases separating them. Here the CDR3 DNA reads TGTGCCAGCAGTTACCGGAACAGGGAAACCGGGGAGCTGTTTTTT. Its translation: CASSYRNRETGELFF.

The genes are TRBV10-3 and TRBJ1-5, with 8 bases aligning to TRBD1. J was trimmed by 0 bases and V by 4 bases; bases with no gene match: 2. Germline V CDR1 and CDR2: ENHRY, SYGVKD. The CDR3 loop spans 15 amino acids. Here the CDR3 reads CAISVQGDSNQPQHF. For the CDR3, the DNA is TGTGCCATCAGTGTACAGGGGGATAGCAATCAGCCCCAGCATTTT.

The chain combines TRBV19 with TRBJ2-7; TRBD2 agrees at 13 bases. CDR1 and CDR2 from the germline V gene are LNHDA and SQIVND (reference sequence). The CDR3 runs 16 residues. V lost 1 base to trimming and J lost 3 bases; unmatched junction nucleotides: 3. The CDR3 spells CASSIGGTSGNYEQYF. The CDR3, as DNA: TGTGCCAGTAGTATAGGGGGGACTAGCGGGAACTACGAGCAGTACTTC.

This rearrangement joins TRBV7-9 to TRBJ1-2; possibly TRBD1 for D (5 bases). The germline CDR1 and CDR2 sequences are SEHNR and FQNEAQ (reference sequence). The CDR3 loop spans 15 amino acids. V lost 1 base to trimming and J lost 3 bases, with 12 bases between them. The CDR3 reads CASSLEVSGDYGYTF. The CDR3 nucleotides are TGTGCCAGCAGCTTAGAGGTTTCGGGGGACTATGGCTACACCTTC.

The CDR3 DNA sequence: TGTGCCAGTAGGGAGACTAGCGGGACTTACGAGCAGTACTTC. Its translation: CASRETSGTYEQYF. This chain links TRBV19 with TRBJ2-7, with 11 bases matching TRBD2. The trim removed 6 bases at V and 4 bases at J, leaving 5 bases unmatched. The CDR3 contains 14 residues. Germline-derived CDR1 and CDR2 are LNHDA and SQIVND (reference sequence). The whole variable domain, remainder taken from reference TRBV19 and TRBJ2-7, is DGGITQSPKYLFRKEGQNVTLSCEQNLNHDAMYWYRQDPGQGLRLIYYSQIVNDFQKGDIAEGYSVSREKKESFPLTVTSAQKNPTAFYLCASRETSGTYEQYFGPGTRLTVT.

The chain carries TRBV5-1 and TRBJ2-3, with D possibly matching TRBD2 (5 bases). The germline V gene encodes CDR1 SGHRS and CDR2 YFSETQ. The ends were cut back, 0 bases at V and 4 bases at J, with 9 bases in the middle. The CDR3 length is 14 residues. The CDR3 reads CASSLERAPDTQYF. CDR3 coding DNA: TGCGCCAGCAGCTTGGAGAGGGCTCCAGATACGCAGTATTTT.

The rearrangement links TRBV9 to TRBJ1-2; 9 nucleotides line up with TRBD1. The germline CDR1 and CDR2 sequences are SGDLS and YYNGEE. The CDR3 covers 20 residues. The ends lost 2 bases at V and 7 bases at J; junction bases unmatched: 24. The CDR3 protein is CASSVYRGPYTPQTSFGYTF. The DNA of the CDR3 is TGTGCCAGCAGCGTCTACAGGGGGCCTTACACCCCACAAACTTCGTTTGGCTACACCTTC. Drawing the rest from reference TRBV9 and TRBJ1-2, the complete variable domain is DSGVTQTPKHLITATGQRVTLRCSPRSGDLSVYWYQQSLDQGLQFLIQYYNGEERAKGNILERFSAQQFPDLHSELNLSSLELGDSALYFCASSVYRGPYTPQTSFGYTFGSGTRLTVV.

The V gene is TRBV29-1, the J gene TRBJ2-2; 8 positions agree with TRBD1. Germline V gene lookup returns CDR1 SQVTM and CDR2 ANQGSEA. The CDR3 spans 14 residues. With 3 bases clipped from V and 6 bases from J, the junction kept 6 bases outside the gene matches. In nucleotides, the CDR3 is TGCAGCGTTGAGTTCAGGGGGCCGGCCGGGGAGCTGTTTTTT. Its translation is CSVEFRGPAGELFF.

This chain uses TRBV18 with TRBJ2-1; a weak D match, TRBD1 (5 bases). Germline V gene sequence: CDR1 KGHSH, CDR2 LQKENI. V was pared by 4 bases and J by 6 bases, with 7 bases between. The CDR3 sequence is 12 residues long. The DNA for the CDR3 is TGTGCCAGCTCACAGCAGGGCAATGAGCAGTTCTTC. Translating it yields CASSQQGNEQFF.

The rearrangement links TRBV5-6 to TRBJ2-3, with 7 bases lining up with TRBD2. The ends lost 4 bases at V and 7 bases at J; junction bases unmatched: 9. The germline V gene has CDR1 SGHDT and CDR2 YYEEEE. This CDR3 is built from 14 residues. CDR3: CASSPGRLANTQYF. The CDR3 DNA reads TGTGCCAGCAGCCCGGGCAGACTAGCAAATACGCAGTATTTT.

This clone was counted between two and nine times. The chain has TRBV11-3 and TRBJ2-3, with 11 bases lining up with TRBD2. Germline V lookup: CDR1 SGHNT, CDR2 YENEEA. The CDR3 extends over 17 amino acids. V was pared by 3 bases and J by 6 bases, with 11 bases of the junction left unmatched. The CDR3 nucleotides read TGTGCCAGCAGCTTGGTAAGGACTAGCGGGTCCGGTGATACGCAGTATTTT. It encodes CASSLVRTSGSGDTQYF.

This clone was counted a few times. The chain recombines TRBV4-2 with TRBJ2-7; TRBD2 matches at 7 bases. This CDR3 spans 15 amino acids. Per the germline V gene, CDR1 is LGHNA and CDR2 is YNFKEQ. With V trimmed by 2 bases and J by 0 bases, 4 bases remained unmatched. CDR3 DNA: TGTGCCAGCAGCCAAATGGCGGGAGTCTCCTACGAGCAGTACTTC. Encoded protein: CASSQMAGVSYEQYF.

The rearrangement links TRBV11-1 to TRBJ2-1; D not certain. V lost 3 bases and J 13 bases, leaving 13 bases between the germline ends. The germline V gene has CDR1 SGHAT and CDR2 FQDESV (reference sequence). CDR3 length: 12 residues. The CDR3 reads CASSLSNLRQFF. The CDR3 DNA sequence: TGTGCCAGCAGCTTGAGTAATCTTCGACAGTTCTTC.

The sample holds one count of this clone. The V and J genes are TRBV7-9 and TRBJ2-1; D is unclear. Per germline, CDR1 SEHNR and CDR2 FQNEAQ (reference sequence). V lost 2 bases and J lost 4, with 9 bases in between. This CDR3 is built from 14 residues. This CDR3 is CASSLMSSYNEQFF. The CDR3 DNA sequence: TGTGCCAGCAGCTTAATGTCTAGTTACAATGAGCAGTTCTTC.

This clone came up once. The chain carries TRBV9 and TRBJ2-7, with D possibly matching TRBD1 (6 bases). Germline CDR1 is SGDLS and CDR2 is YYNGEE. The length of the CDR3 is 14 residues. The V gene lost 3 bases and the J gene lost 4 bases, with 14 bases spanning the gap. The CDR3 protein is CASSGRDTGYEQYF. CDR3 in DNA: TGTGCCAGCAGCGGCCGGGACACGGGTTACGAGCAGTACTTC.

The chain uses TRBV19 and TRBJ1-2; TRBD1 aligns across 8 bases. CDR3 length equals 16 residues. Trimming took 8 bases from V and 6 from J; bases not matched to a gene: 17. Germline loops: CDR1 LNHDA, CDR2 SQIVND (reference sequence). CDR3 nucleotides: TGTGCCAGTCACCCAGGTCTTGTGCGGACAGGGAATGGCTACACCTTC. Residues: CASHPGLVRTGNGYTF.

The rearrangement links TRBV4-1 to TRBJ2-7; tentatively, D is TRBD2 (5 bases). Germline CDR1 MGHRA, CDR2 YSYEKL. The CDR3 length is 15 residues. V gave up 1 base and J gave up 0 bases, with 10 bases separating them. The CDR3 nucleotides read TGCGCCAGCAGCCAAGTCGTAGCGAACTCCTACGAGCAGTACTTC. As protein: CASSQVVANSYEQYF.

This clone has only one observation. This sequence joins TRBV4-1 and TRBJ1-1; D is undetermined. V shed 1 base and J shed 1 base, with 13 bases lying between them. The CDR3 contains 16 residues. The germline gives CDR1 MGHRA, CDR2 YSYEKL. The CDR3 sequence: CASSQVILWPNTEAFF. The DNA of the CDR3 is TGCGCCAGCAGCCAAGTTATATTGTGGCCGAACACTGAAGCTTTCTTT.

The V and J genes are TRBV19 and TRBJ2-7, with 9 bases lining up with TRBD2. Germline values: CDR1 LNHDA, CDR2 SQIVND (reference sequence). This CDR3 contains 15 residues. After removal of 4 bases from V and 1 base from J, the junction contained 5 bases not matched to a gene. The CDR3 nucleotides read TGTGCCAGTAGTAAGTTAGCGGGAGTGTCCTACGAGCAGTACTTC. Protein sequence: CASSKLAGVSYEQYF.